A selection of T cell receptor beta chains follows, all from one sample in a study of cytomegalovirus exposure and HLA in healthy donors. Using immunoSEQ multiplex PCR, the repertoire was profiled, and TCRdb retains in-frame clones only, with some absent. Here the sample spans about 160,000 clones, roughly 84% being singletons. The sequenced sample consisted of PBMCs. All receptors derive from a boy aged 2 to 9 in good health and CMV-seronegative. CDR3s include the opening cysteine and the closing phenylalanine or tryptophan. The D gene is left open where the match is weak. Part of the rows lack a size; the others show once, few, many or a class for expanded clones.

J gene	clone size	V gene	D gene	CDR3 protein	CDR3 DNA
TRBJ2-6	once	TRBV30	TRBD1	CAWSRDRPVSGANVLTF	TGTGCCTGGAGCCGGGACAGACCTGTCTCTGGGGCCAACGTCCTGACTTTC
TRBJ1-4	-	TRBV28	-	CASSLYRALHWEKLFF	TGTGCCAGCAGTTTGTACAGGGCCCTACATTGGGAAAAACTGTTTTTT
TRBJ1-1	-	TRBV7-9	-	CASSLGYTERTEAFF	TGTGCCAGCAGCTTAGGATATACAGAACGCACTGAAGCTTTCTTT
TRBJ1-1	-	TRBV14	-	CASSHSPGVTEAFF	TGTGCCAGCAGCCATTCACCGGGGGTTACTGAAGCTTTCTTT
TRBJ2-3	-	TRBV10-3	TRBD1	CAMGDREADTQYF	TGTGCCATGGGGGACAGGGAGGCAGATACGCAGTATTTT
TRBJ1-1	-	TRBV9	-	CASSGHNTEAFF	TGTGCCAGCAGCGGTCATAACACTGAAGCTTTCTTT
TRBJ2-7	-	TRBV5-1	TRBD2	CASSLAGELAGVYEQYF	TGCGCCAGCAGCTTGGCCGGAGAACTAGCGGGTGTCTACGAGCAGTACTTC
TRBJ2-3	once	TRBV14	TRBD1	CASSPPGGIITDTQYF	TGTGCCAGCAGCCCCCCAGGGGGCATTATAACAGATACGCAGTATTTT
TRBJ2-7	-	TRBV30	TRBD2	CAWIKAGVSYEQYF	TGTGCCTGGATAAAAGCGGGAGTCTCCTACGAGCAGTACTTC
TRBJ1-4	-	TRBV18	-	CASSWTVPNEKLFF	TGTGCCAGCTCATGGACAGTACCTAATGAAAAACTGTTTTTT
TRBJ2-1	-	TRBV4-1	-	CASSQGASRGGEQFF	TGCGCCAGCAGCCAAGGAGCTAGCAGGGGCGGTGAGCAGTTCTTC
TRBJ2-1	-	TRBV7-2	-	CASSYGSFIYNEQFF	TGTGCCAGCAGCTACGGGAGCTTCATATACAATGAGCAGTTCTTC
TRBJ2-7	-	TRBV10-3	TRBD1	CAISEPGGDREREQYF	TGTGCCATCAGTGAGCCCGGAGGAGACAGGGAGCGGGAGCAGTACTTC
TRBJ2-7	-	TRBV7-9	TRBD2	CASSGTSGRAYEQYF	TGTGCCAGCAGCGGGACTAGCGGGAGGGCCTACGAGCAGTACTTC
TRBJ1-2	-	TRBV7-2	-	CASSSAGPIGGYTF	TGTGCCAGCAGCTCCGCGGGTCCGATCGGAGGCTACACCTTC
TRBJ2-7	-	TRBV6-5	-	CASSRSRRGAYEQYF	TGTGCCAGCAGTCGGTCCCGCCGGGGTGCCTACGAGCAGTACTTC
TRBJ2-2	-	TRBV9	TRBD2	CASSVTGGRELFF	TGTGCCAGCAGCGTTACCGGGGGGAGGGAGCTGTTTTTT
TRBJ2-5	-	TRBV19	-	CASSIASETQYF	TGTGCCAGTAGTATAGCTAGTGAGACCCAGTACTTC
TRBJ1-3	-	TRBV28	-	CASMGDNSGNTIYF	TGTGCCAGCATGGGGGACAACTCTGGAAACACCATATATTTT
TRBJ1-2	-	TRBV11-2	-	CATSGASLYGYTF	TGTGCGACCAGCGGGGCGTCCCTCTATGGCTACACCTTC
TRBJ1-5	-	TRBV5-6	-	CASSRYSNQSQHF	TGTGCCAGCAGCCGATATAGCAATCAGTCCCAGCATTTT
TRBJ1-1	-	TRBV18	-	CASSTGFFTEAFF	TGTGCCAGCTCCACGGGATTTTTCACTGAAGCTTTCTTT
TRBJ2-7	-	TRBV6-1	-	CASSGGRGTYEQYF	TGTGCCAGCAGTGGTGGCAGGGGCACCTACGAGCAGTACTTC
TRBJ2-2	few	TRBV9	TRBD2	CASSVGGGLERTGELFF	TGTGCCAGCAGCGTAGGGGGGGGACTAGAGAGGACCGGGGAGCTGTTTTTT
TRBJ1-4	few	TRBV25-1	-	CASSEFVGGRVDEKLFF	TGTGCCAGCAGTGAATTCGTCGGGGGAAGGGTCGATGAAAAACTGTTTTTT
TRBJ1-1	once	TRBV10-3	TRBD1	CAISVLGEVQGRTEAFF	TGTGCCATCAGTGTACTTGGTGAGGTACAGGGGCGCACTGAAGCTTTCTTT
TRBJ2-7	-	TRBV10-3	-	CAISESQVNEQYF	TGTGCCATCAGTGAGTCCCAGGTGAACGAGCAGTACTTC
TRBJ2-1	-	TRBV11-2	TRBD1	CASSLGIDTGARNEQFF	TGTGCCAGCAGCTTAGGTATTGACACAGGGGCGCGAAATGAGCAGTTCTTC
TRBJ2-1	-	TRBV19	TRBD2	CASNKGGDYYNEQFF	TGTGCCAGTAATAAAGGAGGGGACTACTACAATGAGCAGTTCTTC
TRBJ1-4	-	TRBV28	TRBD1	CASSPQGAGAEKLFF	TGTGCCAGCAGCCCCCAGGGGGCTGGAGCTGAAAAACTGTTTTTT
TRBJ1-5	-	TRBV21-1	-	CASSKGQGSNQPQHF	TGTGCCAGCAGCAAAGGTCAGGGTAGCAATCAGCCCCAGCATTTT
TRBJ2-7	once	TRBV6-6	TRBD2	CASSPWGLAGVYEQYF	TGTGCCAGCAGTCCCTGGGGACTAGCGGGAGTCTACGAGCAGTACTTC
TRBJ1-1	-	TRBV7-8	TRBD1	CASSVHRGNTEAFF	TGTGCCAGCAGCGTACACAGGGGTAACACTGAAGCTTTCTTT
TRBJ2-1	-	TRBV11-3	-	CASSLGALYNEQFF	TGTGCCAGCAGCTTAGGAGCGCTGTACAATGAGCAGTTCTTC
TRBJ2-5	-	TRBV7-7	TRBD2	CASSLTTSGEETQYF	TGTGCCAGCAGCTTAACGACTAGCGGCGAAGAGACCCAGTACTTC
TRBJ2-7	-	TRBV5-1	TRBD1	CASSSRTGQNEQYF	TGCGCCAGCAGCTCCCGGACAGGGCAGAACGAGCAGTACTTC
TRBJ2-2	few	TRBV7-9	-	CASSLRQTTGELFF	TGTGCCAGCAGCTTACGACAGACCACCGGGGAGCTGTTTTTT
TRBJ1-6	few	TRBV2	-	CASIMGARSPLHF	TGTGCCAGCATTATGGGGGCTCGATCACCCCTCCACTTT
TRBJ2-7	few	TRBV19	TRBD1	CASSGRDRPYEQYF	TGTGCCAGTAGTGGTCGGGACAGGCCTTACGAGCAGTACTTC
TRBJ1-3	-	TRBV28	-	CASSLSWGPGSGNTIYF	TGTGCCAGCAGTTTATCGTGGGGCCCTGGATCTGGAAACACCATATATTTT
TRBJ2-2	-	TRBV5-6	TRBD2	CASRASGRNGELFF	TGTGCCAGCAGAGCTAGCGGGAGAAACGGGGAGCTGTTTTTT
TRBJ2-1	-	TRBV9	TRBD2	CASSVGGGRDNEQFF	TGTGCCAGCAGCGTAGGGGGAGGGAGAGACAATGAGCAGTTCTTC
TRBJ2-3	-	TRBV11-2	-	CASSPGWVLGLSFPDTQYF	TGTGCCAGCAGCCCTGGCTGGGTGCTTGGACTATCCTTCCCCGATACGCAGTATTTT
TRBJ2-3	-	TRBV5-8	TRBD2	CASSLAVGTGGPLDTQYF	TGTGCCAGCAGCTTGGCCGTGGGGACGGGAGGGCCTTTGGATACGCAGTATTTT
TRBJ2-2	-	TRBV4-1	-	CASSPRQGRDSWNTGELFF	TGCGCCAGCAGCCCTAGACAGGGGAGGGATAGCTGGAACACCGGGGAGCTGTTTTTT
TRBJ2-7	-	TRBV15	TRBD1	CATSARDRGGSYEQYF	TGTGCCACCAGCGCACGAGACAGGGGGGGCTCCTACGAGCAGTACTTC
TRBJ1-3	-	TRBV7-9	-	CASSPDGISGNTIYF	TGTGCCAGCAGCCCTGACGGGATCTCTGGAAACACCATATATTTT
TRBJ2-4	-	TRBV2	-	CASSNAKNIQYF	TGTGCCAGCTCTAACGCCAAAAACATTCAGTACTTC
TRBJ1-2	-	TRBV2	TRBD1	CASGGQMVANYGYTF	TGTGCCAGTGGGGGACAGATGGTAGCTAACTATGGCTACACCTTC
TRBJ2-7	once	TRBV11-2	-	CASSLDLSYEQYF	TGTGCCAGCAGCTTAGATCTCTCCTACGAGCAGTACTTC